These T cell receptor beta chains were read from a single sample in a study of blood T cell repertoires in COVID-19. Method: immunoSEQ multiplex PCR; TCRdb's copy keeps in-frame clones and lacks some. The table records about 120,000 clones, 85% to 90% of them present only once. The sequenced sample consisted of peripheral blood. These receptors were collected from a man aged 65 to 79 with active or convalescent COVID-19. The CDR3 runs from the conserved cysteine through the conserved F or W. The D gene is left open where the match is weak. A clone size is listed for some rows: how often the clone was seen (once, few, many), or a class if it is expanded.

V	D	J	size	length	CDR3	DNA
TRBV6-5	NA	TRBJ2-3	NA	12	CASRATGDTQYF	TGTGCCAGCAGGGCGACGGGAGATACGCAGTATTTT
TRBV7-2	TRBD2	TRBJ2-3	NA	14	CASSLAAGGNTQYF	TGTGCCAGCAGCTTAGCCGCGGGAGGAAATACGCAGTATTTT
TRBV2	NA	TRBJ1-2	NA	15	CASSLPRQAPSGYTF	TGTGCCAGCAGTCTCCCGCGACAGGCGCCTAGTGGCTACACCTTC
TRBV3-1/TRBV3-2	NA	TRBJ2-4	NA	15	CASSQDIERKNIQYF	TGTGCCAGCAGCCAAGATATCGAGCGGAAAAACATTCAGTACTTC
TRBV5-1	NA	TRBJ1-6	once	16	CASSFLGAENNSPLHF	TGCGCCAGCAGCTTCTTAGGTGCGGAGAATAATTCACCCCTCCACTTT
TRBV11-1	NA	TRBJ2-7	NA	15	CASSLGLLSSYEQYF	TGTGCCAGCAGCTTAGGGCTACTAAGCTCCTACGAGCAGTACTTC
TRBV7-3	NA	TRBJ1-2	few	17	CASSLDDPTEYFYGYTF	TGTGCCAGCAGCTTGGATGATCCGACAGAATACTTCTATGGCTACACCTTC
TRBV27	NA	TRBJ2-3	NA	14	CATRSGEMTDTQYF	TGTGCCACCCGATCTGGGGAGATGACAGATACGCAGTATTTT
TRBV5-4	NA	TRBJ1-3	NA	15	CASSLDRTTGNTIYF	TGTGCCAGCAGCTTGGACAGGACTACTGGAAACACCATATATTTT
TRBV27	TRBD1	TRBJ1-5	NA	17	CASSLRGTGHSNQPQHF	TGTGCCAGCAGTTTACGGGGGACAGGACATAGCAATCAGCCCCAGCATTTT
TRBV10-3	TRBD2	TRBJ2-1	NA	15	CAISDSLAVYNEQFF	TGTGCCATCAGTGACTCCCTAGCGGTGTACAATGAGCAGTTCTTC
TRBV2	NA	TRBJ2-1	NA	13	CASSGGGGDEQFF	TGTGCCAGCAGTGGGGGAGGAGGGGATGAGCAGTTCTTC
TRBV6-4	TRBD1	TRBJ2-3	NA	16	CASSDAYGTGADTQYF	TGTGCCAGCAGTGACGCATACGGGACAGGGGCGGATACGCAGTATTTT
TRBV7-6	TRBD1	TRBJ2-3	NA	14	CASSRAGGTDTQYF	TGTGCCAGCAGCCGCGCAGGGGGAACAGATACGCAGTATTTT
TRBV11-3	TRBD1	TRBJ1-5	NA	16	CASSLEGAQGAEPQHF	TGTGCCAGCAGCTTAGAAGGGGCACAGGGGGCTGAGCCCCAGCATTTT
TRBV30	TRBD1	TRBJ1-1	once	15	CAWSEKGALGTEAFF	TGTGCCTGGAGTGAGAAGGGGGCGCTTGGCACTGAAGCTTTCTTT
TRBV4-1	NA	TRBJ2-7	NA	13	CASSPTGSYEQYF	TGCGCCAGCAGCCCCACAGGCTCCTACGAGCAGTACTTC
TRBV27	NA	TRBJ2-5	NA	12	CVAGFRQETQYF	TGCGTGGCGGGATTTAGGCAAGAGACCCAGTACTTC
TRBV19	TRBD1	TRBJ1-5	many	14	CASSDTGGGQPQHF	TGTGCCAGTAGTGATACAGGGGGTGGGCAGCCCCAGCATTTT
TRBV6-1	TRBD1	TRBJ1-1	NA	14	CASSEADRGTEAFF	TGTGCCAGCAGTGAAGCGGACAGGGGAACTGAAGCTTTCTTT
TRBV21-1	NA	TRBJ1-5	NA	19	CASSKASRGRNSGNQPQHF	TGTGCCAGCAGCAAAGCGTCCAGGGGCCGTAATTCAGGGAATCAGCCCCAGCATTTT
TRBV3-1/TRBV3-2	TRBD1	TRBJ2-1	NA	15	CASSRGTGGNNEQFF	TGTGCCAGCAGCCGAGGGACAGGGGGCAACAATGAGCAGTTCTTC
TRBV7-2	NA	TRBJ2-7	NA	15	CASSPIAGGIYEQYF	TGTGCCAGCAGCCCGATAGCAGGAGGGATCTACGAGCAGTACTTC
TRBV9	TRBD2	TRBJ2-2	NA	14	CASSVDSGGGELFF	TGTGCCAGCAGCGTAGACTCGGGGGGCGGGGAGCTGTTTTTT
TRBV11-3	NA	TRBJ2-2	NA	13	CASSPGNTGELFF	TGTGCCAGCAGCCCAGGGAACACCGGGGAGCTGTTTTTT
TRBV27	TRBD2	TRBJ2-1	NA	17	CASSLNPGLAWGNEQFF	TGTGCCAGCAGTCTAAACCCGGGACTAGCGTGGGGGAATGAGCAGTTCTTC
TRBV9	TRBD1	TRBJ1-2	NA	15	CASSVTGTGLYGYTF	TGTGCCAGCAGCGTAACCGGGACAGGGCTCTATGGCTACACCTTC
TRBV9	TRBD2	TRBJ2-4	NA	14	CASSPRSGRNIQYF	TGTGCCAGCAGCCCGCGAAGCGGGAGAAACATTCAGTACTTC
TRBV6-5	TRBD2	TRBJ2-3	NA	15	CASSPRSGPSDTQYF	TGTGCCAGCAGCCCCCGTAGCGGGCCTTCAGATACGCAGTATTTT
TRBV27	NA	TRBJ2-2	NA	13	CASSPWNTGELFF	TGTGCCAGCAGTCCCTGGAACACCGGGGAGCTGTTTTTT
TRBV7-6	NA	TRBJ2-3	NA	15	CASSLEFLEADTQYF	TGTGCCAGCAGCTTAGAATTTTTAGAAGCAGATACGCAGTATTTT
TRBV19	TRBD1	TRBJ2-5	NA	16	CASSIDLGQGYETQYF	TGTGCCAGTAGTATAGATCTCGGACAGGGCTATGAGACCCAGTACTTC
TRBV28	NA	TRBJ1-1	NA	11	CASSLSLEAFF	TGTGCCAGCAGTTTATCCCTAGAAGCTTTCTTT
TRBV28	TRBD2	TRBJ2-1	few	17	CASSPRGSGKLYNEQFF	TGTGCCAGCAGTCCTCGGGGTAGCGGGAAGCTTTACAATGAGCAGTTCTTC
TRBV30	NA	TRBJ1-3	few	15	CAWSGGQGAGNTIYF	TGTGCCTGGAGTGGGGGGCAGGGCGCTGGAAACACCATATATTTT
TRBV5-1	TRBD2	TRBJ2-5	NA	15	CASSLLAGEGETQYF	TGCGCCAGCAGCCTCCTAGCGGGAGAGGGTGAGACCCAGTACTTC
TRBV5-1	NA	TRBJ2-3	NA	14	CASSLAGGTDTQYF	TGCGCCAGCAGCTTGGCCGGGGGCACAGATACGCAGTATTTT
TRBV10-3	NA	TRBJ2-7	once	15	CAISYLRQASYEQYF	TGTGCCATCAGTTACTTACGACAGGCTAGCTACGAGCAGTACTTC
TRBV30	NA	TRBJ1-1	NA	15	CAWSARQGLLPEAFF	TGTGCCTGGAGTGCTCGGCAGGGACTTCTACCTGAAGCTTTCTTT
TRBV5-1	NA	TRBJ2-1	NA	16	CASSLNGARGYNEQFF	TGCGCCAGCAGCTTAAATGGGGCTCGGGGGTACAATGAGCAGTTCTTC
TRBV7-2	TRBD1	TRBJ1-1	few	14	CASSYRDRATEAFF	TGTGCCAGCAGCTACCGGGACAGGGCCACTGAAGCTTTCTTT
TRBV7-9	NA	TRBJ1-1	NA	13	CASSLDRETEAFF	TGTGCCAGCAGCTTAGACAGGGAAACTGAAGCTTTCTTT
TRBV5-4	NA	TRBJ2-7	NA	14	CASSGDRDPYEQYF	TGTGCCAGCAGCGGTGACAGAGATCCATACGAGCAGTACTTC
TRBV12-3/TRBV12-4	NA	TRBJ2-1	few	11	CASTKRTEQFF	TGTGCCAGCACAAAGCGGACTGAGCAGTTCTTC
TRBV6-5	NA	TRBJ2-7	NA	14	CASSYKLDSYEQYF	TGTGCCAGCAGTTACAAACTAGATAGCTACGAGCAGTACTTC
TRBV5-6	NA	TRBJ1-3	NA	14	CASSLQVPGNTIYF	TGTGCCAGCAGCTTACAGGTCCCTGGAAACACCATATATTTT
TRBV18	TRBD2	TRBJ2-1	NA	17	CASSPPATSGSGNEQFF	TGTGCCAGCTCACCACCGGCGACTAGCGGGAGTGGTAATGAGCAGTTCTTC
TRBV2	TRBD2	TRBJ2-1	NA	15	CASRSAGGRYNEQFF	TGTGCCAGCAGGTCAGCGGGAGGGCGTTACAATGAGCAGTTCTTC
TRBV27	NA	TRBJ1-1	NA	14	CASSLGAGMTEAFF	TGTGCCAGCAGTTTGGGGGCAGGAATGACTGAAGCTTTCTTT
TRBV3-1/TRBV3-2	TRBD2	TRBJ2-7	NA	15	CASSQGELAGDEQYF	TGTGCCAGCAGCCAAGGCGAGCTAGCGGGAGACGAGCAGTACTTC
TRBV28	NA	TRBJ1-3	NA	17	CASAPKSGGGLGNTIYF	TGTGCCAGCGCTCCTAAGTCCGGGGGAGGACTCGGAAACACCATATATTTT
TRBV5-1	TRBD1	TRBJ1-4	NA	16	CASSLDQGVTNEKLFF	TGCGCCAGCAGCTTGGACCAGGGGGTGACTAATGAAAAACTGTTTTTT
TRBV9	NA	TRBJ2-1	NA	14	CASSVDLKRDEQFF	TGTGCCAGCAGCGTAGATCTCAAACGGGATGAGCAGTTCTTC
TRBV5-6	TRBD1	TRBJ2-5	few	15	CASSLRTGSQETQYF	TGTGCCAGCAGTTTAAGGACAGGGAGCCAAGAGACCCAGTACTTC
TRBV7-8	TRBD1	TRBJ2-6	NA	20	CASSLTGQGDTYSGANVLTF	TGTGCCAGCAGCTTAACCGGACAGGGGGACACCTACTCTGGGGCCAACGTCCTGACTTTC
TRBV6-1	NA	TRBJ1-2	NA	12	CASSELHYGYTF	TGTGCCAGCAGTGAACTTCACTATGGCTACACCTTC
TRBV19	TRBD1	TRBJ1-5	NA	16	CASSRGKQGSNQPQHF	TGTGCCAGTAGTAGGGGGAAACAGGGGAGCAATCAGCCCCAGCATTTT
TRBV6-5	NA	TRBJ2-7	NA	12	CASSPPGTVQYF	TGTGCCAGCAGCCCCCCTGGTACAGTGCAGTACTTC
TRBV10-3	TRBD1	TRBJ2-1	NA	14	CAITGQANYNEQFF	TGTGCCATCACAGGACAGGCGAACTACAATGAGCAGTTCTTC